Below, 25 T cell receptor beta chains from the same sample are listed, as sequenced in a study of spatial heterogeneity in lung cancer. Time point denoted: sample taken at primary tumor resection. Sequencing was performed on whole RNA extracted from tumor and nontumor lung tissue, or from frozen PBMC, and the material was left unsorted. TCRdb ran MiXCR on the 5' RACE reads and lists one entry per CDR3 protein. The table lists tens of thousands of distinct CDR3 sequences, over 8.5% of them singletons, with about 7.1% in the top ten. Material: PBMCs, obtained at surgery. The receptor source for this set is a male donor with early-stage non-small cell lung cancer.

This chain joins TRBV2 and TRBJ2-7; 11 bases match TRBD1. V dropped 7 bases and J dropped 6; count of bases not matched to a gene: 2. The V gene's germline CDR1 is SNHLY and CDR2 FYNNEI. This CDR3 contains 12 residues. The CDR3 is CASKDRGPEQYF. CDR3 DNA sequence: TGTGCCAGCAAGGACAGGGGGCCCGAGCAGTACTTC.

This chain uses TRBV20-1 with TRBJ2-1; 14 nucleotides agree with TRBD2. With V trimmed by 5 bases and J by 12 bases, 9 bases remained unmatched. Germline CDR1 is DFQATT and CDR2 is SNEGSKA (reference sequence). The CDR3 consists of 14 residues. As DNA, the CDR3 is TGCAGTGCTGGATCTGGACTAGCGGGAGGAGGGCAGTTCTTC. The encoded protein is CSAGSGLAGGGQFF.

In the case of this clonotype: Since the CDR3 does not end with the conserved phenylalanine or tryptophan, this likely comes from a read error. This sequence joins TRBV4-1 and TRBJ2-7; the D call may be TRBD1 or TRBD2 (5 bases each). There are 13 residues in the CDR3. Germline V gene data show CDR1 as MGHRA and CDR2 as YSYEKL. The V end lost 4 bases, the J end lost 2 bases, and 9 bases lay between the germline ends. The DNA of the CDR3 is TGCGCCAGCAGCCTGGGACCCGCCTACGAGCAGTACTCC. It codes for CASSLGPAYEQYS.

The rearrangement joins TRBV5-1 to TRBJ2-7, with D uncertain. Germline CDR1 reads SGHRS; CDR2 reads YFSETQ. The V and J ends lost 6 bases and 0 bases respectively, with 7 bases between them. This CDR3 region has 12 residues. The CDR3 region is CASMGSSYEQYF. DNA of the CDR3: TGCGCCAGCATGGGCAGCTCCTACGAGCAGTACTTC.

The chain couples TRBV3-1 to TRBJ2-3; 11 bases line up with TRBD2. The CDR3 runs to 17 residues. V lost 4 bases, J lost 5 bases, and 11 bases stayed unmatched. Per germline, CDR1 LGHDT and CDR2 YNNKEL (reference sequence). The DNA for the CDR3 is TGTGCCAGCAGCCTCCGAACTAGCGGGAGTAGGGGAGATACGCAGTATTTT. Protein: CASSLRTSGSRGDTQYF.

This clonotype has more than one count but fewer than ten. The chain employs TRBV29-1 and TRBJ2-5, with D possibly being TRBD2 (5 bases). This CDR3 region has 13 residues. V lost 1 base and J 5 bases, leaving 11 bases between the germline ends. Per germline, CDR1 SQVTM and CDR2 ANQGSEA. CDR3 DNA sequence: TGCAGCGTTGAAGTCGGGTCGGGGGAGACCCAGTACTTC. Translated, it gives CSVEVGSGETQYF.

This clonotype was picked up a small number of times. CDR3 amino acids: CATEGGRSTDTQYF. CDR3 nucleotides: TGTGCCACGGAGGGGGGGCGAAGCACAGATACGCAGTATTTT. V and J are TRBV5-4 and TRBJ2-3; D may be TRBD2 (7 bases). Trimming left V 9 bases short and J 0 bases short, with 14 bases between. CDR1 and CDR2 (germline): SGHNT, YYREEE (reference sequence). There are 14 residues in the CDR3.

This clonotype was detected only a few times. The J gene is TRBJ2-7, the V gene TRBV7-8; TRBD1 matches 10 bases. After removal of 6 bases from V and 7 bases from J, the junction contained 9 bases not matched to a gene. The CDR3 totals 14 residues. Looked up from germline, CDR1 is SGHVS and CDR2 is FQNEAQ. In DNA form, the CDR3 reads TGTGCCAGCAGTTGGCGACAGGGGGCGGGAGAGCAGTACTTC. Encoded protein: CASSWRQGAGEQYF.

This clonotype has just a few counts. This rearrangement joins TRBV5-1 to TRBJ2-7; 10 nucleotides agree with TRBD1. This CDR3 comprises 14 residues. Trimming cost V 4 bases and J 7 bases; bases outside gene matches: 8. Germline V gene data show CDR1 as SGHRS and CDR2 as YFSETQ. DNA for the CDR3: TGCGCCAGCAGCACCCAGGGACAGGGGAGGGAGCAGTACTTC. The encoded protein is CASSTQGQGREQYF.

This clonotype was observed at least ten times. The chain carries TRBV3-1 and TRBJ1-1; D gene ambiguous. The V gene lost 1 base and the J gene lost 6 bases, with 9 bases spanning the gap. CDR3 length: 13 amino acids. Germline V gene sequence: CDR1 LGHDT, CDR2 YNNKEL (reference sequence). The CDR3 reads CASSQGVSPEAFF. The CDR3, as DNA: TGTGCCAGCAGCCAAGGTGTTTCCCCTGAAGCTTTCTTT.

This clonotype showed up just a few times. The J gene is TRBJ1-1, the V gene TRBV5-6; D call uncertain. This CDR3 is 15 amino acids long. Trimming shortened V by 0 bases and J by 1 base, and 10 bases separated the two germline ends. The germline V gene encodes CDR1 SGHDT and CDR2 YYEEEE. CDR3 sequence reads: CASSLGSRGNTEAFF. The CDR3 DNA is TGTGCCAGCAGCTTGGGCAGCCGGGGGAACACTGAAGCTTTCTTT.

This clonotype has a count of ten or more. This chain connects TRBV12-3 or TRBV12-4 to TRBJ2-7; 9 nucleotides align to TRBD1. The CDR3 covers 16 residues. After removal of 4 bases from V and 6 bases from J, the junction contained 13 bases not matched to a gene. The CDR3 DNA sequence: TGTGCCAGCAGTTCCCCCCAGGGACAGGGTAAGGGCGAGCAGTACTTC. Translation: CASSSPQGQGKGEQYF.

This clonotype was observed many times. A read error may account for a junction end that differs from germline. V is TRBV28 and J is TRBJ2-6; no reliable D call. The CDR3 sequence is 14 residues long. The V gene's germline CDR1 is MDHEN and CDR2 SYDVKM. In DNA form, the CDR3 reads TGTGCCGGCAGGAGCTCCTCTAGGGCCAACGTCCTGACTTTC. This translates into CAGRSSSRANVLTF.

CDR3 sequence reads: CSVEALGTESSYEQYF. DNA for the CDR3: TGCAGCGTTGAAGCCCTCGGGACAGAGAGCTCCTACGAGCAGTACTTC. The chain joins TRBV29-1 to TRBJ2-7; 7 bases fit TRBD1. The junction had 9 bases not matched to a gene; V was cut back by 1 base and J by 0 bases. This CDR3 comprises 16 residues. CDR1 and CDR2 from the germline V gene are SQVTM and ANQGSEA.

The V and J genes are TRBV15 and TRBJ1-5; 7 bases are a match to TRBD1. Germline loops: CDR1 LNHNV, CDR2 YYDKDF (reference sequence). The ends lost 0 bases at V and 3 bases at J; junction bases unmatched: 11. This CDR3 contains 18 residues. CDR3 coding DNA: TGTGCCACCAGCAGAGATCATCCGGGAACAGGGGACAATCAGCCCCAGCATTTT. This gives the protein CATSRDHPGTGDNQPQHF.

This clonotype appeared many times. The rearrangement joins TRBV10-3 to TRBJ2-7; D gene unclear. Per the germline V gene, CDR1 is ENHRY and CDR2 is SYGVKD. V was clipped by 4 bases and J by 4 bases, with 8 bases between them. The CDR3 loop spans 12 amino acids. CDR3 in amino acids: CAISVVGYEQYF. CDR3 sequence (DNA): TGTGCCATCAGTGTGGTAGGGTACGAGCAGTACTTC.

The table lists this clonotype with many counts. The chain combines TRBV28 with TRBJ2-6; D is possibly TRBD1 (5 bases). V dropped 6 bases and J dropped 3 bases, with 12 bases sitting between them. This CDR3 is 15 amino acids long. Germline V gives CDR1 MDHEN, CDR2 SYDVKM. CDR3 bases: TGTGCCAGCAGCCCCGCAGGGTATGGGGCCAACGTCCTGACTTTC. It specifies CASSPAGYGANVLTF.

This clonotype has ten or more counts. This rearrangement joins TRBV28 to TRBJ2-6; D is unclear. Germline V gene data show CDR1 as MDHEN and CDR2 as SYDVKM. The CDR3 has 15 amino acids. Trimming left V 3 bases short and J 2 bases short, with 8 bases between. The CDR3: CASSFDTPGANVLTF. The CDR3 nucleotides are TGTGCCAGCAGTTTTGACACACCTGGGGCCAACGTCCTGACTTTC.

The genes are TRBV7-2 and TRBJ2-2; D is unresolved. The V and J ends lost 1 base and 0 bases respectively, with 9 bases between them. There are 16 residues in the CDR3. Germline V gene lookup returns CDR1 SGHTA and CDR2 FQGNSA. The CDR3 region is CASSLGRHANTGELFF. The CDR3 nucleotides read TGTGCCAGCAGCTTAGGGCGGCACGCGAACACCGGGGAGCTGTTTTTT.

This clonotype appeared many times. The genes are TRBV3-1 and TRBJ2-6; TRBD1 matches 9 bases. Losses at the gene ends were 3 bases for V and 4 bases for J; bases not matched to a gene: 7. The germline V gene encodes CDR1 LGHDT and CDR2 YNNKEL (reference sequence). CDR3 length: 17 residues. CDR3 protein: CASSHRDRVIGANVLTF. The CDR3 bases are TGTGCCAGCAGCCACCGGGACAGGGTGATCGGGGCCAACGTCCTGACTTTC.

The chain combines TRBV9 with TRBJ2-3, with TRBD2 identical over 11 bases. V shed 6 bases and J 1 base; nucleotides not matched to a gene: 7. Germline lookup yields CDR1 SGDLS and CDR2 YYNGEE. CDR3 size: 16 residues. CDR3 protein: CASTKTGLAGTDTQYF. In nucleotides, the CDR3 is TGTGCCAGCACAAAAACGGGACTAGCGGGCACAGATACGCAGTATTTT.

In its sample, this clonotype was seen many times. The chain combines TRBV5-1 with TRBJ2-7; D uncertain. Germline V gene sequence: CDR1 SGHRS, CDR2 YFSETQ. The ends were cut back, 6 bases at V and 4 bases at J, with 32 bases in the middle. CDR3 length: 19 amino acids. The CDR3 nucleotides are TGCGCCAGCAAAGTAGGGCCCAATGTTCAATTCAAAGCGAATTACGAGCAGTACTTC. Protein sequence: CASKVGPNVQFKANYEQYF.

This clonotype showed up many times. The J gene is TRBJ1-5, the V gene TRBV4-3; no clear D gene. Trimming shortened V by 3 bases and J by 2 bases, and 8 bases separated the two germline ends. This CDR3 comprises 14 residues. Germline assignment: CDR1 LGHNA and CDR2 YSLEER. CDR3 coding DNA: TGCGCCAGCAGCCAGGCTTGGGGCAATCAGCCCCAGCATTTT. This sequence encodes CASSQAWGNQPQHF.

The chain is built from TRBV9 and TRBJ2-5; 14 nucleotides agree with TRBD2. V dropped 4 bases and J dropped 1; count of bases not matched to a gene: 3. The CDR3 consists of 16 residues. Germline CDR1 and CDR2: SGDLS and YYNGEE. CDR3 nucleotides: TGTGCCAGCAGCACCGGACTAGCGGGGGGCCAAGAGACCCAGTACTTC. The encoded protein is CASSTGLAGGQETQYF. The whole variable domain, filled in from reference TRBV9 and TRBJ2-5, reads DSGVTQTPKHLITATGQRVTLRCSPRSGDLSVYWYQQSLDQGLQFLIQYYNGEERAKGNILERFSAQQFPDLHSELNLSSLELGDSALYFCASSTGLAGGQETQYFGPGTRLLVL.

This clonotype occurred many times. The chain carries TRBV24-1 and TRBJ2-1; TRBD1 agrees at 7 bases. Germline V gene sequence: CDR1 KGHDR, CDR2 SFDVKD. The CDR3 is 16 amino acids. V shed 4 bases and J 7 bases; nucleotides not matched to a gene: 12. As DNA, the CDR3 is TGTGCCACCAGTGACCCCGGACAGGTTGGGTCGAATGAGCAGTTCTTC. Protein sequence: CATSDPGQVGSNEQFF.